Each of the 20 T cell receptor beta chains below was sequenced from the same sample in a study of identical twins. Using its own MiXCR run on the 5' RACE reads, TCRdb lists one record per CDR3 protein. The data hold 700,000 or so distinct CDR3 sequences, with around 8.3% observed a single time. These data were also filed under a second study, of yellow fever vaccine responses in identical twins.

Sequencing input: PBMCs. These receptors were collected from a woman between 18 and 29 years old in good health.

The chain recombines TRBV7-6 with TRBJ2-7; 10 bases align to TRBD2. The junction had 2 bases not matched to a gene; V was cut back by 3 bases and J by 6 bases. This CDR3 has 13 amino acids. Germline V gene sequence: CDR1 SGHVS, CDR2 FNYEAQ. CDR3 protein: CASSLSGRAEQYF. In DNA form, the CDR3 reads TGTGCCAGCAGCTTGAGCGGGAGGGCCGAGCAGTACTTC.

This clonotype has more than one count but fewer than ten. This chain joins TRBV5-1 and TRBJ1-6; possible D gene TRBD1, 5 bases. With 5 bases removed from V and 0 bases from J, the gap between germline ends came to 9 bases. The CDR3 length is 15 residues. CDR1 is SGHRS and CDR2 is YFSETQ in the germline V gene. CDR3 region: CASSTGTSYNSPLHF. For the CDR3, the DNA is TGCGCCAGCAGTACCGGGACCTCCTATAATTCACCCCTCCACTTT.

This sequence joins TRBV6-5 and TRBJ2-5; tentatively, D is TRBD1 (6 bases). V lost 2 bases to trimming and J lost 7 bases, with 17 bases between them. The germline CDR1 and CDR2 sequences are MNHEY and SVGAGI. CDR3 length: 15 amino acids. In DNA, the CDR3 is TGTGCCAGCAGTTACGGGGACAAACAAGCAGGGACCCAGTACTTC. It specifies CASSYGDKQAGTQYF.

There are a few counts of this clonotype. CDR3 sequence (DNA): TGTGCCAGCAGTTGGACATACGACGATATCGGCACGAACACCGGGGAGCTGTTTTTT. Translating it yields CASSWTYDDIGTNTGELFF. The rearrangement links TRBV27 to TRBJ2-2; TRBD1 is a possible D gene (5 bases). V lost 4 bases to trimming and J lost 0 bases, with 21 bases between them. CDR1 is MNHEY and CDR2 is SMNVEV in the germline V gene (reference sequence). This CDR3 has 19 residues.

This clonotype has more than one count but fewer than ten. The chain couples TRBV20-1 to TRBJ2-7, with a tentative D call TRBD1 (6 bases). The CDR3 extends over 13 amino acids. Germline V gene sequence: CDR1 DFQATT, CDR2 SNEGSKA (reference sequence). V was cut by 4 bases and J by 0 bases, with 10 bases left in between. The CDR3 sequence: CSATTGLSYEQYF. CDR3 nucleotide sequence: TGCAGTGCTACGACAGGCCTCTCCTACGAGCAGTACTTC.

This clonotype was recorded a few times. This sequence joins TRBV6-1 and TRBJ1-6, with D possibly being TRBD1 (6 bases). Trimming removed 6 bases at V and 6 bases at J, with 18 bases between. This CDR3 comprises 16 residues. CDR1 is MNHNS, CDR2 SASEGT, per germline. CDR3 coding DNA: TGTGCCAGCAGAACGGTGACAGGCGCACCTAATTCACCCCTCCACTTT. Its translation: CASRTVTGAPNSPLHF.

V is TRBV20-1 and J is TRBJ2-1; 7 bases align to TRBD1. V dropped 5 bases and J dropped 8; count of bases not matched to a gene: 12. Germline V gene sequence: CDR1 DFQATT, CDR2 SNEGSKA (reference sequence). This CDR3 comprises 14 residues. The chain's CDR3 is CSAFHRGGIYEQFF. The CDR3 DNA sequence: TGCAGTGCTTTCCACAGGGGTGGTATCTATGAGCAGTTCTTC.

A remark on this clonotype: This may arise from a read error, as a much more abundant clone is one base away. The chain recombines TRBV12-3 or TRBV12-4 with TRBJ2-1, with 11 bases identical to TRBD2. This CDR3 is 18 amino acids long. Here the CDR3 reads CACSPWVAGGPWDNEQFF. DNA for the CDR3: TGTGCCTGCAGTCCCTGGGTAGCGGGGGGGCCTTGGGACAATGAGCAGTTCTTC.

This clonotype has just a few counts. This chain uses TRBV5-1 with TRBJ2-7; TRBD2 is a possible D gene (5 bases). This CDR3 has 16 amino acids. CDR1 SGHRS and CDR2 YFSETQ come from the germline V gene. Trimming shortened V by 0 bases and J by 3 bases, and 16 bases separated the two germline ends. The CDR3 nucleotides read TGCGCCAGCAGCTTGGTGACGGGATTGCGGAACTACGAGCAGTACTTC. Translating it yields CASSLVTGLRNYEQYF.

There are many counts of this clonotype. The chain recombines TRBV29-1 with TRBJ2-1; 11 nucleotides align to TRBD2. The CDR3 consists of 16 residues. V lost 4 bases, J lost 2 bases, and 7 bases stayed unmatched. Germline assignment: CDR1 SQVTM and CDR2 ANQGSEA. The CDR3 coding sequence is TGCAGCGTTGTACTCTCGGGACTAGCGGCCTACAATGAGCAGTTCTTC. It specifies CSVVLSGLAAYNEQFF.

J is TRBJ2-7 and V is TRBV23-1; 10 bases agree with TRBD1. TRBV23-1 falls under the ORF class, with uncertain function. J gave up 5 bases and V 3 bases, and 7 bases lay outside the gene matches. The CDR3 spans 15 residues. CDR3 sequence: CASSQPDRGQDEQYF. The CDR3 DNA is TGCGCCAGCAGTCAGCCAGACAGGGGGCAAGACGAGCAGTACTTC.

This clonotype was observed a few times. J is TRBJ1-6 and V is TRBV7-2; D unresolved. V was trimmed by 5 bases and J by 0 bases, leaving 14 bases between them. The V gene's germline CDR1 is SGHTA and CDR2 FQGNSA. There are 17 residues in the CDR3. The CDR3 spells CASSAGPPSSYNSPLHF. As DNA, the CDR3 is TGTGCCAGCAGCGCTGGACCGCCGAGCTCCTATAATTCACCCCTCCACTTT.

This clonotype was picked up many times. The genes are TRBV7-2 and TRBJ2-7; D unresolved. Germline values: CDR1 SGHTA, CDR2 FQGNSA. This CDR3 contains 14 residues. V lost 3 bases, J lost 0 bases, and 9 bases lay in between. The CDR3 DNA sequence: TGTGCCAGCAGCTTTGTTTCGGGCTCCTACGAGCAGTACTTC. Encoded protein: CASSFVSGSYEQYF.

The chain has TRBV20-1 and TRBJ1-5; 7 bases map to TRBD1. This CDR3 is 15 amino acids long. Germline-derived CDR1 and CDR2 are DFQATT and SNEGSKA (reference sequence). Trimming cost V 1 base and J 2 bases; bases outside gene matches: 5. CDR3 sequence (DNA): TGCAGTGCTAGAGTAGGGGGCCAGGGCAATCAGCCCCAGCATTTT. This codes for CSARVGGQGNQPQHF.

The rearrangement joins TRBV29-1 to TRBJ2-3; the match to TRBD2 covers 8 bases. The CDR3 totals 13 residues. V was pared by 6 bases and J by 4 bases, with 6 bases of the junction left unmatched. Germline V gene sequence: CDR1 SQVTM, CDR2 ANQGSEA. CDR3 in amino acids: CSVGSGSSDTQYF. The CDR3 nucleotides read TGCAGCGTCGGGAGCGGGAGCTCAGATACGCAGTATTTT.

The chain recombines TRBV5-1 with TRBJ2-1; 12 bases map to TRBD2. The CDR3 length is 15 residues. V shed 5 bases, J shed 8 bases, and the junction held 8 bases outside the gene matches. Germline V lookup: CDR1 SGHRS, CDR2 YFSETQ. The CDR3 DNA follows: TGCGCCAGCAGGCTAGCGGGGGGGGTGTACGATGAGCAGTTCTTC. It specifies CASRLAGGVYDEQFF.

V is TRBV7-2 and J is TRBJ2-7; D might be TRBD2 (6 bases). Germline CDR1 is SGHTA and CDR2 is FQGNSA. The CDR3 totals 14 residues. V was cut by 7 bases and J by 4 bases, with 17 bases left in between. The CDR3 protein is CASTQTLAGYEQYF. For the CDR3, the DNA is TGTGCCAGCACCCAGACACTAGCCGGATACGAGCAGTACTTC.

This chain links TRBV18 with TRBJ2-1; D possibly corresponds to TRBD2 (6 bases). Trimming cost V 0 bases and J 9 bases, with 6 bases left between them. CDR1 is KGHSH, CDR2 LQKENI, per germline. The CDR3 consists of 12 residues. This chain's CDR3 is CASSPPGLEQFF. The CDR3 DNA follows: TGTGCCAGCTCACCACCGGGACTTGAGCAGTTCTTC.

Only a few counts were recorded for this clonotype. V gene TRBV29-1 combines with J gene TRBJ2-2; the D gene is possibly TRBD1 (5 bases). This CDR3 region has 15 residues. V was clipped by 6 bases and J by 4 bases, with 18 bases between them. Germline V CDR1 and CDR2: SQVTM, ANQGSEA. CDR3: CSVERQLFGTGELFF. The CDR3 DNA reads TGCAGCGTCGAAAGACAGTTATTCGGCACCGGGGAGCTGTTTTTT.

This clonotype was seen more than once but under ten times. The rearrangement links TRBV6-5 to TRBJ1-2; D ambiguous. Trimming took 3 bases from V and 10 from J, leaving 18 bases between them. Germline CDR1 and CDR2: MNHEY and SVGAGI. There are 14 residues in the CDR3. CDR3 sequence: CASSYRPQTMDYTF. The CDR3 DNA reads as TGTGCCAGCAGTTATCGTCCCCAGACTATGGACTACACCTTC.